The clone carrying this T cell receptor beta chain appeared many times. Its antigen is not known. Germline V gene sequence: CDR1 DFQATT, CDR2 SNEGSKA (reference sequence). There are 15 residues in the CDR3. V lost 7 bases and J 3 bases, leaving 19 bases between the germline ends. This sample was taken from a study of T-cell reconstitution after alpha-beta-depleted transplantation in children. Notes on the study in general: Newly produced T cells mostly provided counts and TCRbeta diversity after one year, as hyperexpanded clones declined.

Preparation of the TCRbeta library used unique molecular identifiers. Via MiXCR, TCRdb re-called the PCR reads, giving one row per CDR3 protein. This repertoire shows hundreds of thousands of distinct CDR3 sequences, about an eighth found once; its top ten account for about 0.79%. This TCR was sampled from a girl aged 2 to 9 with congenital amegakaryocytic thrombocytopenia, due to receive a stem cell transplant. The starting material was PBMCs, obtained before TCRalphabeta/CD19-depleted stem cell transplant. The J gene is TRBJ1-5, the V gene TRBV20-1; D might be TRBD1 (5 bases). This CDR3 reads CSVRPGTIANQPQHF. The CDR3 nucleotides read TGCAGTGTCCGCCCCGGGACCATAGCCAATCAGCCCCAGCATTTT.